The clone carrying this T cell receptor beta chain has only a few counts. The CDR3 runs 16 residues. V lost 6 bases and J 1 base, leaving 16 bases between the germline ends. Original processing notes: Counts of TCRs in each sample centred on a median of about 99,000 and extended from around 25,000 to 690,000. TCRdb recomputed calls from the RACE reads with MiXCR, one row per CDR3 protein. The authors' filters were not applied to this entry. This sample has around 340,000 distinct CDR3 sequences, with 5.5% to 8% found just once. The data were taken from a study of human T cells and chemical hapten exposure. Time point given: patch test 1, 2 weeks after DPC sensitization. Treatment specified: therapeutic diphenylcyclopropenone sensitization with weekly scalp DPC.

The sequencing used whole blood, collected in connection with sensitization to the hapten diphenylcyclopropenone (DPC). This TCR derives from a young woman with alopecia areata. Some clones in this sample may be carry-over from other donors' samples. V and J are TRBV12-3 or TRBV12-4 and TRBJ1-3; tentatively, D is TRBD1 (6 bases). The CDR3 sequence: CASSIAGGGSGNTIYF. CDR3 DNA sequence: TGTGCCAGCAGCATAGCGGGAGGGGGGTCTGGAAACACCATATATTTT.